This passage covers 21 T cell receptor beta chains from one sample sequenced in a study of tumour-infiltrating T cells in Burkitt lymphoma. TCRdb keeps only in-frame clones here, not all; method: immunoSEQ multiplex PCR. The data contain some 3,500 clones, less than 15% of them singletons. Sequenced input: tumor tissue. These receptor sequences come from a human donor with Burkitt lymphoma.

This clone turned up a few times. V and J are TRBV4-2 and TRBJ2-2, with D unclear. This CDR3 region has 15 residues. V was pared by 0 bases and J by 0 bases, with 5 bases between. Germline-derived CDR1 and CDR2 are LGHNA and YNFKEQ. CDR3 DNA: TGTGCCAGCAGCCAAGAGCCAGCGAACACCGGGGAGCTGTTTTTT. As protein: CASSQEPANTGELFF.

This clone was detected only a few times. The V and J genes are TRBV2 and TRBJ1-5, with a possible D match to TRBD1 (5 bases). The CDR3 consists of 14 residues. Germline CDR1 SNHLY, CDR2 FYNNEI. V was trimmed by 5 bases and J by 1 base, leaving 9 bases between them. The CDR3 loop is CASSRRESNQPQHF. The CDR3 nucleotides are TGTGCCAGCAGTCGCAGGGAAAGCAATCAGCCCCAGCATTTT.

CDR3 DNA: TGTGCCAGCAGTTTAAACCGGGACAGGGGAAGCGAGCAGTACTTC. Residues: CASSLNRDRGSEQYF. The chain has TRBV6-5 and TRBJ2-5, with 10 positions matching TRBD1. TRBJ2-7 explains the end of the DNA better; the J call may be wrong. Germline lookup yields CDR1 MNHEY and CDR2 SVGAGI. This CDR3 is 15 amino acids long.

This clone was recorded a few times. The J gene is TRBJ1-1, the V gene TRBV19; TRBD1 is a possible D gene (5 bases). The V gene's germline CDR1 is LNHDA and CDR2 SQIVND (reference sequence). The CDR3 totals 13 residues. V lost 2 bases and J 5 bases, leaving 9 bases between the germline ends. CDR3 region: CASSIRGGTEAFF. CDR3 DNA: TGTGCCAGTAGTATACGGGGGGGAACTGAAGCTTTCTTT. The full variable domain, in which reference TRBV19 and TRBJ1-1 provide the parts outside the CDR3, is DGGITQSPKYLFRKEGQNVTLSCEQNLNHDAMYWYRQDPGQGLRLIYYSQIVNDFQKGDIAEGYSVSREKKESFPLTVTSAQKNPTAFYLCASSIRGGTEAFFGQGTRLTVV.

As to this clone: One end of the junction does not line up with germline, which may come from a read error. The chain couples TRBV6-1 to TRBJ1-2; weak D call: TRBD1 (5 bases). Germline V gene data show CDR1 as MNHNS and CDR2 as SASEGT. This CDR3 contains 14 residues. CDR3 loop: CAGSPPGLTYGYTF. The CDR3 bases are TGTGCCGGCAGCCCTCCGGGACTCACCTATGGCTACACCTTC.

The V gene is TRBV2, the J gene TRBJ1-4, with unresolved D. This CDR3 is 12 amino acids long. Germline CDR1 SNHLY, CDR2 FYNNEI. Deletions cut 5 bases from V and 6 bases from J, with 7 bases between. CDR3 in amino acids: CASSPGDEKLFF. The CDR3 nucleotides are TGTGCCAGCAGTCCGGGAGATGAAAAACTGTTTTTT.

V and J are TRBV2 and TRBJ2-3; 8 nucleotides align to TRBD2. V lost 6 bases, J lost 4 bases, and 3 bases stayed unmatched. The CDR3 runs to 13 residues. Germline V lookup: CDR1 SNHLY, CDR2 FYNNEI. CDR3 sequence (DNA): TGTGCCAGCAGCACGGGGGGGCCAGATACGCAGTATTTT. This sequence encodes CASSTGGPDTQYF.

The gene calls are TRBV6-5 and TRBJ1-2, with D uncertain. This CDR3 spans 12 amino acids. CDR1 MNHEY and CDR2 SVGAGI come from the germline V gene. Deletions cut 8 bases from V and 4 bases from J, with 11 bases between. DNA for the CDR3: TGTGCCAGCGGGTGGGGTGGCTATGGCTACACCTTC. Encoded protein: CASGWGGYGYTF.

The chain employs TRBV29-1 and TRBJ1-1; D perhaps matches TRBD1 (5 bases). The V gene's germline CDR1 is SQVTM and CDR2 ANQGSEA. Trimming left V 5 bases short and J 7 bases short, with 14 bases between. The CDR3 spans 12 residues. This CDR3 is CSVRVTGGEAFF. The CDR3 nucleotides are TGCAGCGTTAGAGTTACCGGGGGTGAAGCTTTCTTT.

The chain recombines TRBV4-1 with TRBJ1-1, with a tentative D call TRBD1 (6 bases). There are 15 residues in the CDR3. Germline V gives CDR1 MGHRA, CDR2 YSYEKL. Trimming cost V 1 base and J 1 base, with 10 bases left between them. As DNA, the CDR3 is TGCGCCAGCAGCCAAGTCGGGACACCGAACACTGAAGCTTTCTTT. Translation: CASSQVGTPNTEAFF.

V gene TRBV20-1 combines with J gene TRBJ2-1; D gene ambiguous. V lost 6 bases, J lost 6 bases, and 6 bases lay in between. Germline V gene data show CDR1 as DFQATT and CDR2 as SNEGSKA (reference sequence). The CDR3 extends over 10 amino acids. The CDR3 spells CSAAINEQFF. DNA of the CDR3: TGCAGTGCGGCGATCAATGAGCAGTTCTTC.

This clone was seen a few times. This sequence joins TRBV25-1 and TRBJ2-3, with 8 nucleotides matching TRBD2. Trimming took 8 bases from V and 8 from J; bases not matched to a gene: 3. Looked up from germline, CDR1 is MGHDK and CDR2 is SYGVNS. The length of the CDR3 is 11 residues. CDR3 loop: CASWAGGTQYF. CDR3 nucleotides: TGTGCCAGCTGGGCGGGGGGTACGCAGTATTTT.

This clone was seen a few times. The chain couples TRBV11-3 to TRBJ2-1; TRBD2 aligns across 11 bases. The trim removed 4 bases at V and 7 bases at J, leaving 6 bases unmatched. The germline CDR1 and CDR2 sequences are SGHNT and YENEEA. The CDR3 runs 15 residues. In DNA form, the CDR3 reads TGTGCCAGCAGCTCGACTAGCGGGGCTGGGAATGAGCAGTTCTTC. Translating gives CASSSTSGAGNEQFF.

The chain couples TRBV6-6 to TRBJ2-3, with D unresolved. V lost 8 bases and J 2 bases, leaving 17 bases between the germline ends. There are 15 residues in the CDR3. Per the germline V gene, CDR1 is MNHNY and CDR2 is SVGAGI (reference sequence). In nucleotides, the CDR3 is TGTGCCAGCGAGTTCGGGCCAGGATTCACAGATACGCAGTATTTT. Translated, it gives CASEFGPGFTDTQYF.

This clone was counted between two and nine times. The chain carries TRBV18 and TRBJ2-7, with TRBD1 as a possible D gene (6 bases). Germline CDR1 is KGHSH and CDR2 is LQKENI. This CDR3 region has 17 residues. The V end was cut by 3 bases, the J end by 0 bases, with 18 bases between. The CDR3 loop reads CASSPYSGAKSSYEQYF. The CDR3 region has the DNA TGTGCCAGCTCACCTTATTCAGGGGCGAAGAGCTCCTACGAGCAGTACTTC.

The rearrangement joins TRBV7-9 to TRBJ2-7; D ambiguous. V lost 3 bases and J lost 5, with 14 bases in between. The CDR3 runs 14 residues. Germline CDR1 is SEHNR and CDR2 is FQNEAQ (reference sequence). The CDR3 protein is CASSLARLGDEQYF. For the CDR3, the DNA is TGTGCCAGCAGCTTGGCCCGGTTGGGCGACGAGCAGTACTTC.

This clone was seen more than once but under ten times. The chain carries TRBV4-3 and TRBJ2-2, with D unclear. Trimming left V 0 bases short and J 3 bases short, with 14 bases between. The CDR3 sequence is 17 residues long. Germline values: CDR1 LGHNA, CDR2 YSLEER. The CDR3 reads CASSQDFEGPHTGELFF. DNA for the CDR3: TGCGCCAGCAGCCAAGATTTCGAAGGCCCGCACACCGGGGAGCTGTTTTTT.

This chain joins TRBV7-2 and TRBJ2-1, with D uncertain. The CDR3 runs to 17 residues. Germline lookup yields CDR1 SGHTA and CDR2 FQGNSA. V dropped 5 bases and J dropped 3 bases, with 20 bases sitting between them. The CDR3 nucleotides are TGTGCCAGCAGCCTTAAAGGGTACAGACGGAACTACAATGAGCAGTTCTTC. Protein: CASSLKGYRRNYNEQFF. Full variable domain (missing parts from reference TRBV7-2 and TRBJ2-1): GAGVSQSPSNKVTEKGKDVELRCDPISGHTALYWYRQSLGQGLEFLIYFQGNSAPDKSGLPSDRFSAERTGGSVSTLTIQRTQQEDSAVYLCASSLKGYRRNYNEQFFGPGTRLTVL.

This clone was picked up a small number of times. The CDR3 DNA sequence: TGTGCCAGCAGCCTATTGGGCCCGACTAGCCCCAGTCACGAGCAGTACTTC. Translating gives CASSLLGPTSPSHEQYF. V and J are TRBV7-2 and TRBJ2-7; 7 nucleotides align to TRBD2. CDR3 size: 17 residues. Germline V gene lookup returns CDR1 SGHTA and CDR2 FQGNSA. Trimming removed 5 bases from V and 5 bases from J; junction bases left unmatched: 18.

This clone was picked up a small number of times. The chain employs TRBV19 and TRBJ2-3; tentative D call: TRBD2 (5 bases). This CDR3 region has 13 residues. V lost 6 bases to trimming and J lost 1 base, with 8 bases between them. Germline CDR1 is LNHDA and CDR2 is SQIVND (reference sequence). Written as DNA, the CDR3 is TGTGCCAGTAGCGGGGTCCGCACAGATACGCAGTATTTT. Translated: CASSGVRTDTQYF.

This clone turned up a few times. The chain recombines TRBV7-2 with TRBJ1-1, with D unclear. V lost 3 bases to trimming and J lost 11 bases, with 13 bases between them. CDR3 length: 12 residues. Germline lookup yields CDR1 SGHTA and CDR2 FQGNSA. For the CDR3, the DNA is TGTGCCAGCAGCTTGGGGAGTCGTAGCGCTTTCTTT. Its protein product is CASSLGSRSAFF.